The 17 T cell receptor beta chains reported below all come from one sample, sequenced in a study of blood T cells in healthy people across ages. A J-beta primer mix and a sample-barcoded 5' primer were used in a second PCR of roughly 6 to 11 cycles. TCRdb recomputed calls from the 5' RACE reads with MiXCR, one row per CDR3 protein. The sample comprises hundreds of thousands of distinct CDR3 sequences, around 45% of which are singletons, and approximately 19% rests with the top ten. Material for sequencing was blood. Receptor source: a man between 60 and 70 years old in good health.

This chain joins TRBV27 and TRBJ2-7, with 11 bases aligning to TRBD1. CDR3 size: 13 residues. Germline CDR1 and CDR2: MNHEY and SMNVEV (reference sequence). V shed 8 bases, J shed 3 bases, and the junction held 3 bases outside the gene matches. CDR3 sequence: CASAGQGGYEQYF. CDR3 bases: TGTGCCAGCGCGGGACAGGGGGGCTACGAGCAGTACTTC.

The genes are TRBV12-5 and TRBJ2-2; 8 bases agree with TRBD2. The CDR3 has 16 residues. Germline assignment: CDR1 LGHNT and CDR2 FRNRAP. V shed 5 bases and J 4 bases; nucleotides not matched to a gene: 9. The DNA of the CDR3 is TGTGCTAGTGGTAGGATACCGGGACTAGTCACCGGGGAGCTGTTTTTT. It is translated as CASGRIPGLVTGELFF. The complete variable domain, with remaining parts taken from reference TRBV12-5 and TRBJ2-2, reads DARVTQTPRHKVTEMGQEVTMRCQPILGHNTVFWYRQTMMQGLELLAYFRNRAPLDDSGMPKDRFSAEMPDATLATLKIQPSEPRDSAVYFCASGRIPGLVTGELFFGEGSRLTVL.

This clonotype came up many times. V usage is TRBV7-2 and J usage is TRBJ2-1; D could derive from TRBD1 or TRBD2 (5 bases each). Deletions cut 1 base from V and 9 bases from J, with 13 bases between. Germline CDR1 is SGHTA and CDR2 is FQGNSA. The CDR3 extends over 14 amino acids. The CDR3, as DNA: TGTGCCAGCAGCTTAGTCCAGGGTGGAGGTGAGCAGTTCTTC. Its protein product is CASSLVQGGGEQFF.

This clonotype was recorded once. The genes are TRBV20-1 and TRBJ2-5; TRBD2 matches at 8 bases. From germline, CDR1 is DFQATT and CDR2 SNEGSKA (reference sequence). J lost 5 bases, V lost 3 bases, and 14 bases had no gene match. This CDR3 is built from 16 residues. Written as DNA, the CDR3 is TGCAGTGCTAGGGGTCGGGGACTAGACCTAAGGGAGACCCAGTACTTC. This encodes CSARGRGLDLRETQYF.

This clonotype occurred a few times. This chain uses TRBV30 with TRBJ2-5; D may correspond to TRBD1 or TRBD2 (5 bases each). The V gene's germline CDR1 is GTSNPN and CDR2 SVGIG (reference sequence). V was shortened by 0 bases and J by 6 bases, with 17 bases between the two germline ends. This CDR3 comprises 15 residues. The CDR3 coding sequence is TGTGCCTGGAGTGTAGGACCCAGGAAGGGACAGACCCAGTACTTC. Translated: CAWSVGPRKGQTQYF. Variable domain in full (rest from reference TRBV30 and TRBJ2-5): SQTIHQWPATLVQPVGSPLSLECTVEGTSNPNLYWYRQAAGRGLQLLFYSVGIGQISSEVPQNLSASRPQDRQFILSSKKLLLSDSGFYLCAWSVGPRKGQTQYFGPGTRLLVL.

This clonotype showed up many times. The chain employs TRBV4-1 and TRBJ2-1; 8 positions agree with TRBD1. The CDR3 is 17 residues long. After removal of 0 bases from V and 3 bases from J, the junction contained 7 bases not matched to a gene. The germline CDR1 and CDR2 sequences are MGHRA and YSYEKL. CDR3 coding DNA: TGCGCCAGCAGCCAAGATCGGACAGGGCAAGGCTACAATGAGCAGTTCTTC. Its translation: CASSQDRTGQGYNEQFF.

As regards this clonotype: One end of the junction does not line up with germline, which may come from a read error. V usage is TRBV5-5 and J usage is TRBJ2-7; D is perhaps TRBD1 (6 bases). The end of the DNA is better explained by TRBJ2-5, so the J call may be wrong. Germline V gene lookup returns CDR1 SGHKS and CDR2 YYEKEE (reference sequence). The CDR3 is 15 amino acids. The CDR3 DNA reads as TGCGCCAGCAGCTTGGTGGCAGGGGCTGTCGGGACCCAGTACTTC. This gives the protein CASSLVAGAVGTQYF.

The genes are TRBV28 and TRBJ2-5; TRBD1 matches at 9 bases. Germline lookup yields CDR1 MDHEN and CDR2 SYDVKM. V gave up 1 base and J gave up 3 bases; unmatched junction bases: 12. This CDR3 comprises 18 residues. The CDR3 DNA follows: TGTGCCAGCAGTTTATCGGTGGACAGGGGAGGGTTAGAAGAGACCCAGTACTTC. Residues: CASSLSVDRGGLEETQYF.

This chain joins TRBV9 and TRBJ2-7, with TRBD1 matching 7 bases. J gave up 5 bases and V 1 base, and 6 bases lay outside the gene matches. From germline, CDR1 is SGDLS and CDR2 YYNGEE. CDR3 size: 14 residues. The CDR3 DNA reads as TGTGCCAGCAGCGTACAGGGGGAATCCCACGAGCAGTACTTC. Translating it yields CASSVQGESHEQYF.

V gene TRBV7-9 combines with J gene TRBJ2-7; TRBD1 matches 7 bases. This CDR3 is built from 14 residues. V was pared by 5 bases and J by 0 bases, with 4 bases of the junction left unmatched. The V gene's germline CDR1 is SEHNR and CDR2 FQNEAQ (reference sequence). The CDR3: CASSARGSSYEQYF. The CDR3 nucleotides read TGTGCCAGCAGCGCCAGGGGGAGCTCCTACGAGCAGTACTTC.

Only a few counts were recorded for this clonotype. V is TRBV12-3 or TRBV12-4 and J is TRBJ2-7; D uncertain. V was pared by 6 bases and J by 6 bases, with 15 bases between. The CDR3 covers 13 residues. The CDR3 bases are TGTGCCAGCAGAGGTGACGCGTCCCGCGAGCAGTACTTC. This encodes CASRGDASREQYF.

This chain connects TRBV7-9 to TRBJ2-7, with unresolved D. V was shortened by 1 base and J by 7 bases, with 14 bases between the two germline ends. CDR3 length: 14 residues. The germline V gene has CDR1 SEHNR and CDR2 FQNEAQ (reference sequence). CDR3 loop: CASSLERSVEEQYF. CDR3 bases: TGTGCCAGCAGCTTAGAACGTTCGGTGGAGGAGCAGTACTTC.

V gene TRBV14 combines with J gene TRBJ1-2; the match to TRBD1 covers 9 bases. The V gene's germline CDR1 is SGHDN and CDR2 FVKESK. CDR3 length equals 16 residues. The junction had 6 bases not matched to a gene; V was cut back by 2 bases and J by 2 bases. CDR3 bases: TGTGCCAGCAGCCAAAGACAGGGGGTATTAAACTATGGCTACACCTTC. Translation: CASSQRQGVLNYGYTF. Full variable domain (outside the CDR3, taken from reference TRBV14 and TRBJ1-2): EAGVTQFPSHSVIEKGQTVTLRCDPISGHDNLYWYRRVMGKEIKFLLHFVKESKQDESGMPNNRFLAERTGGTYSTLKVQPAELEDSGVYFCASSQRQGVLNYGYTFGSGTRLTVV.

Points on this clonotype: The junction shows a germline mismatch at one end, possibly a read error. CDR3 coding DNA: TGTGCCCCCAGCAGAGGCCCTAGGGGGGGACAAGAGACCCAGTACTTC. Translating gives CAPSRGPRGGQETQYF. The chain uses TRBV15 and TRBJ2-5; D is possibly TRBD2 (7 bases). The CDR3 has 16 amino acids. In germline, CDR1 is LNHNV, CDR2 YYDKDF (reference sequence).

As DNA, the CDR3 is TGTGCCAGCAGTTTAACAGGGGCTGCTAACTATGGCTACACCTTC. Translation gives CASSLTGAANYGYTF. V is TRBV28 and J is TRBJ1-2, with TRBD1 identical over 7 bases. CDR3 length: 15 amino acids. Germline CDR1 is MDHEN and CDR2 is SYDVKM. V lost 2 bases and J lost 0; bases outside the gene matches: 3.

This chain's CDR3 is CASSLWPGQGVHEQYF. CDR3 DNA sequence: TGTGCCAGCAGTTTATGGCCGGGACAGGGGGTCCACGAGCAGTACTTC. This chain links TRBV27 with TRBJ2-5, with TRBD1 matching 11 bases. The end of the DNA fits TRBJ2-7 better, so the J call may be wrong. From germline, CDR1 is MNHEY and CDR2 SMNVEV (reference sequence). CDR3 length: 16 residues.

V and J are TRBV20-1 and TRBJ2-3; 8 bases are shared with TRBD2. CDR1 and CDR2 from the germline V gene are DFQATT and SNEGSKA (reference sequence). CDR3 length: 15 residues. Trimming at V came to 0 bases and at J to 9 bases, leaving 11 bases not matched to a gene. The CDR3 sequence: CSARDRRSSGETQYF. In DNA form, the CDR3 reads TGCAGTGCTAGAGATCGAAGGAGTAGCGGGGAAACGCAGTATTTT.